Below are 26 T cell receptor beta chains sequenced from a single sample in a study of graft-versus-host responses after intestinal transplantation. Generated by immunoSEQ multiplex PCR, the TCRdb table keeps only in-frame clones and is missing some. The data contain tens of thousands of clones, about 90% of them singletons. This specimen was PBMCs, taken 300 to 320 days after intestinal transplant. The receptors were sampled from a human patient who received an intestinal transplant, so some T cells may come from the graft donor.

V is TRBV28 and J is TRBJ2-3, with D unresolved. The CDR3 has 13 amino acids. The germline V gene encodes CDR1 MDHEN and CDR2 SYDVKM. V gave up 4 bases and J gave up 3 bases, with 8 bases separating them. CDR3 nucleotides: TGTGCCAGCAGTTCCCCTCAGACAGATACGCAGTATTTT. It translates to CASSSPQTDTQYF.

The J gene is TRBJ1-1, the V gene TRBV11-2; D unresolved. Germline V lookup: CDR1 SGHAT, CDR2 FQNNGV. V was clipped by 1 base and J by 4 bases, with 13 bases between them. This CDR3 spans 15 amino acids. This chain's CDR3 is CASSLARGISTEAFF. CDR3 DNA: TGTGCCAGCAGCTTAGCTCGTGGAATCAGCACTGAAGCTTTCTTT.

The chain has TRBV7-9 and TRBJ2-7; weak D call: TRBD2 (6 bases). This CDR3 is built from 15 residues. Germline V lookup: CDR1 SEHNR, CDR2 FQNEAQ (reference sequence). The V end was cut by 7 bases, the J end by 12 bases, with 28 bases between. The DNA of the CDR3 is TGTGCCAGCATGGGATTGTTTAATTCGTTGGGACTCCTGTACTTC. Its translation is CASMGLFNSLGLLYF.

In DNA form, the CDR3 reads TGTGCCAGCAGCTTGACAGGCAACGTCCTGACTTTC. Its protein product is CASSLTGNVLTF. The chain couples TRBV5-8 to TRBJ2-6; the D gene is possibly TRBD1 (5 bases). V shed 1 base and J shed 9 bases, with 5 bases lying between them. The CDR3 covers 12 residues. CDR1 is SGHTS and CDR2 is YDEGEE in the germline V gene.

The CDR3 DNA follows: TGTGCCAGCAGCCATTCGGGGACAGGGAAATATTCACCCCTCCACTTT. Protein product: CASSHSGTGKYSPLHF. The chain uses TRBV7-9 and TRBJ1-6; 9 bases are a match to TRBD1. Germline assignment: CDR1 SEHNR and CDR2 FQNEAQ (reference sequence). This CDR3 comprises 16 residues. V was pared by 5 bases and J by 8 bases, with 10 bases of the junction left unmatched.

The chain recombines TRBV2 with TRBJ1-2; D possibly corresponds to TRBD1 (6 bases). The CDR3 totals 14 residues. The V end was cut by 4 bases, the J end by 8 bases, with 17 bases between. The germline V gene has CDR1 SNHLY and CDR2 FYNNEI. DNA of the CDR3: TGTGCCAGCAGTGGGTTCCGGGGGGCGGGCGGCTACACCTTC. Translated: CASSGFRGAGGYTF.

The CDR3 DNA follows: TGTGCCAGCGAAGGAGGGAACACAGATACGCAGTATTTT. This gives the protein CASEGGNTDTQYF. This sequence joins TRBV11-2 and TRBJ2-3; TRBD2 might be the D (6 bases). V gave up 8 bases and J gave up 2 bases, with 11 bases separating them. The CDR3 runs 13 residues. The germline V gene has CDR1 SGHAT and CDR2 FQNNGV. The variable domain in full, with the rest retrieved from reference TRBV11-2 and TRBJ2-3, is EAGVAQSPRYKIIEKRQSVAFWCNPISGHATLYWYQQILGQGPKLLIQFQNNGVVDDSQLPKDRFSAERLKGVDSTLKIQPAKLEDSAVYLCASEGGNTDTQYFGPGTRLTVL.

The genes are TRBV11-2 and TRBJ2-1; D gene unclear. V lost 0 bases and J lost 8, with 11 bases in between. CDR1 and CDR2 (germline): SGHAT, FQNNGV. CDR3 size: 14 residues. The CDR3 bases are TGTGCCAGCAGCTTAGAGAAGATGTCTGATGAGCAGTTCTTC. This sequence encodes CASSLEKMSDEQFF.

The CDR3 is CASSLDGGRANTEAFF. Here the CDR3 DNA reads TGTGCCAGCAGCTTAGATGGGGGGAGGGCGAACACTGAAGCTTTCTTT. J is TRBJ1-1 and V is TRBV7-6; D is perhaps TRBD1 (5 bases). V gave up 1 base and J gave up 1 base, with 13 bases separating them. CDR1 is SGHVS and CDR2 is FNYEAQ in the germline V gene. The CDR3 contains 16 residues.

The V gene is TRBV6-5, the J gene TRBJ1-2; D may be TRBD1 (5 bases). The CDR3 covers 16 residues. CDR1 and CDR2 from the germline V gene are MNHEY and SVGAGI. The V end lost 1 base, the J end lost 0 bases, and 12 bases lay between the germline ends. CDR3 sequence: CASSYWGGEANYGYTF. The CDR3 coding sequence is TGTGCCAGCAGTTACTGGGGGGGAGAAGCTAACTATGGCTACACCTTC.

J is TRBJ2-3 and V is TRBV11-3; TRBD1 aligns across 7 bases. The CDR3 spans 14 residues. J lost 4 bases, V lost 1 base, and 2 bases had no gene match. Germline V gene data show CDR1 as SGHNT and CDR2 as YENEEA. The CDR3 here is CASSLGTGADTQYF. CDR3 DNA sequence: TGTGCCAGCAGCTTAGGAACAGGGGCAGATACGCAGTATTTT.

This clone has a single count. The V call is TRBV25-1, the J call TRBJ2-1; D may be TRBD2 (6 bases). The length of the CDR3 is 14 residues. V lost 0 bases and J 3 bases, leaving 6 bases between the germline ends. Germline CDR1 and CDR2: MGHDK and SYGVNS. The CDR3, as DNA: TGTGCCAGCAGTGAATATAGCGGCTACAATGAGCAGTTCTTC. Translated, it gives CASSEYSGYNEQFF.

In regard to this clone: One junction end does not reproduce the germline sequence, and a read error may be involved. This chain connects TRBV10-3 to TRBJ1-1, with D maybe TRBD1 (6 bases). CDR1 ENHRY and CDR2 SYGVKD come from the germline V gene. The CDR3 runs 17 residues. CDR3 residues: CAISELGRGEGNAEAFF. The CDR3 DNA follows: TGTGCCATCAGTGAGCTCGGCAGGGGCGAGGGGAACGCTGAAGCTTTCTTT.

The chain combines TRBV7-6 with TRBJ2-7, with TRBD1 identical over 9 bases. The CDR3 spans 16 residues. The V gene end was trimmed by 1 base and the J gene end by 6 bases; junction bases not matched to a gene: 10. Germline V gene data show CDR1 as SGHVS and CDR2 as FNYEAQ. DNA of the CDR3: TGTGCCAGCAGCTTAGAGGTAGGGACAGGGCGGGGCGAGCAGTACTTC. Amino acid sequence: CASSLEVGTGRGEQYF.

This sequence joins TRBV6-4 and TRBJ1-4; no firm D call. Trimming took off 0 bases at V and 0 bases at J, with 14 bases between the two ends. The germline V gene has CDR1 MRHNA and CDR2 SNTAGT. The CDR3 runs 18 residues. CDR3 protein: CASSDSPGDSATNEKLFF. In DNA, the CDR3 is TGTGCCAGCAGTGACTCCCCGGGTGACTCCGCAACTAATGAAAAACTGTTTTTT.

The CDR3: CASTAGINYGYTF. In DNA form, the CDR3 reads TGTGCCAGTACGGCGGGAATAAACTATGGCTACACCTTC. This chain uses TRBV6-1 with TRBJ1-2; no clear D. CDR3 length: 13 residues. Trimming pared 9 bases from V and 2 bases from J, leaving 13 bases between. Germline CDR1 MNHNS, CDR2 SASEGT.

The J gene is TRBJ2-1, the V gene TRBV18; D possibly corresponds to TRBD2 (5 bases). The CDR3 consists of 14 residues. Trimming shortened V by 0 bases and J by 7 bases, and 10 bases separated the two germline ends. Per the germline V gene, CDR1 is KGHSH and CDR2 is LQKENI. This CDR3 is CASSPPVGKNEQFF. CDR3 nucleotide sequence: TGTGCCAGCTCACCACCGGTCGGGAAAAATGAGCAGTTCTTC.

V usage is TRBV7-3 and J usage is TRBJ2-1; D is possibly TRBD2 (5 bases). The CDR3 is made up of 16 amino acids. The V end was cut by 5 bases, the J end by 0 bases, with 14 bases between. In germline, CDR1 is SGHTA, CDR2 FQGTGA. The CDR3 loop is CASSPQGGLSYNEQFF. DNA for the CDR3: TGTGCCAGCAGCCCACAAGGAGGTCTCTCCTACAATGAGCAGTTCTTC. Full variable domain (outside the CDR3, taken from reference TRBV7-3 and TRBJ2-1): GAGVSQTPSNKVTEKGKYVELRCDPISGHTALYWYRQSLGQGPEFLIYFQGTGAADDSGLPNDRFFAVRPEGSVSTLKIQRTERGDSAVYLCASSPQGGLSYNEQFFGPGTRLTVL.

The chain uses TRBV21-1 and TRBJ2-3; the DNA was not used to check the table's D call, TRBD1. TRBV21-1 is reported as a pseudogene. The CDR3 is 18 residues long. The chain's CDR3 is CASSKERDRRQTTDTQYF. The CDR3 DNA is TGTGCCAGCAGCAAAGAGAGAGACAGGCGACAAACCACAGATACGCAGTATTTT.

The V and J genes are TRBV6-1 and TRBJ2-5; possible D gene TRBD2, 5 bases. Trimming shortened V by 8 bases and J by 1 base, and 11 bases separated the two germline ends. CDR3 length: 13 amino acids. Germline V gene data show CDR1 as MNHNS and CDR2 as SASEGT. The CDR3 is CASEGLSQETQYF. The CDR3 DNA follows: TGTGCCAGCGAGGGATTGAGCCAAGAGACCCAGTACTTC.

V is TRBV6-6 and J is TRBJ1-1; TRBD1 aligns across 8 bases. This CDR3 has 16 amino acids. V gave up 0 bases and J gave up 0 bases; unmatched junction bases: 3. Germline V gives CDR1 MNHNY, CDR2 SVGAGI (reference sequence). CDR3 region: CASSYSRTGLNTEAFF. CDR3 nucleotide sequence: TGTGCCAGCAGTTACTCAAGGACAGGGTTGAACACTGAAGCTTTCTTT.

The V call is TRBV5-1, the J call TRBJ2-2; D perhaps matches TRBD1 (6 bases). The CDR3 length is 13 residues. Trimming took off 2 bases at V and 5 bases at J, with 7 bases between the two ends. Germline V lookup: CDR1 SGHRS, CDR2 YFSETQ. This chain's CDR3 is CASSFGTTGELFF. The CDR3 region has the DNA TGCGCCAGCAGCTTTGGGACAACCGGGGAGCTGTTTTTT.

V gene TRBV25-1 combines with J gene TRBJ2-7; possibly TRBD1 for D (5 bases). Germline V CDR1 and CDR2: MGHDK, SYGVNS. V lost 2 bases, J lost 11 bases, and 10 bases lay in between. This CDR3 region has 11 residues. The CDR3 nucleotides are TGTGCCAGCAGTGAAGGGGCAGGGAAGTACTTC. Residues: CASSEGAGKYF.

This rearrangement joins TRBV22-1 to TRBJ2-6. TRBV22-1 is termed a pseudogene. This CDR3 contains 18 residues. The CDR3 loop is CPGRRQGKRTSRANVLTF. Here the CDR3 DNA reads TGTCCTGGGAGGAGACAAGGAAAGCGAACAAGTCGGGCCAACGTCCTGACTTTC.

The chain joins TRBV11-2 to TRBJ2-7; 9 positions match TRBD2. V was clipped by 0 bases and J by 0 bases; unmatched bases: 9. This CDR3 contains 18 residues. CDR1 SGHAT and CDR2 FQNNGV come from the germline V gene. The CDR3 protein is CASSLDPVGAGGSYEQYF. The DNA of the CDR3 is TGTGCCAGCAGCTTAGACCCCGTTGGAGCGGGGGGCTCCTACGAGCAGTACTTC.

The chain recombines TRBV13 with TRBJ1-4; TRBD1 matches 7 bases. V gave up 6 bases and J gave up 2 bases; unmatched junction bases: 3. CDR1 and CDR2 from the germline V gene are PRHDT and FYEKMQ (reference sequence). The CDR3 is 14 amino acids. As DNA, the CDR3 is TGTGCCAGCAGTCCACAGGGGACTAATGAAAAACTGTTTTTT. It codes for CASSPQGTNEKLFF.